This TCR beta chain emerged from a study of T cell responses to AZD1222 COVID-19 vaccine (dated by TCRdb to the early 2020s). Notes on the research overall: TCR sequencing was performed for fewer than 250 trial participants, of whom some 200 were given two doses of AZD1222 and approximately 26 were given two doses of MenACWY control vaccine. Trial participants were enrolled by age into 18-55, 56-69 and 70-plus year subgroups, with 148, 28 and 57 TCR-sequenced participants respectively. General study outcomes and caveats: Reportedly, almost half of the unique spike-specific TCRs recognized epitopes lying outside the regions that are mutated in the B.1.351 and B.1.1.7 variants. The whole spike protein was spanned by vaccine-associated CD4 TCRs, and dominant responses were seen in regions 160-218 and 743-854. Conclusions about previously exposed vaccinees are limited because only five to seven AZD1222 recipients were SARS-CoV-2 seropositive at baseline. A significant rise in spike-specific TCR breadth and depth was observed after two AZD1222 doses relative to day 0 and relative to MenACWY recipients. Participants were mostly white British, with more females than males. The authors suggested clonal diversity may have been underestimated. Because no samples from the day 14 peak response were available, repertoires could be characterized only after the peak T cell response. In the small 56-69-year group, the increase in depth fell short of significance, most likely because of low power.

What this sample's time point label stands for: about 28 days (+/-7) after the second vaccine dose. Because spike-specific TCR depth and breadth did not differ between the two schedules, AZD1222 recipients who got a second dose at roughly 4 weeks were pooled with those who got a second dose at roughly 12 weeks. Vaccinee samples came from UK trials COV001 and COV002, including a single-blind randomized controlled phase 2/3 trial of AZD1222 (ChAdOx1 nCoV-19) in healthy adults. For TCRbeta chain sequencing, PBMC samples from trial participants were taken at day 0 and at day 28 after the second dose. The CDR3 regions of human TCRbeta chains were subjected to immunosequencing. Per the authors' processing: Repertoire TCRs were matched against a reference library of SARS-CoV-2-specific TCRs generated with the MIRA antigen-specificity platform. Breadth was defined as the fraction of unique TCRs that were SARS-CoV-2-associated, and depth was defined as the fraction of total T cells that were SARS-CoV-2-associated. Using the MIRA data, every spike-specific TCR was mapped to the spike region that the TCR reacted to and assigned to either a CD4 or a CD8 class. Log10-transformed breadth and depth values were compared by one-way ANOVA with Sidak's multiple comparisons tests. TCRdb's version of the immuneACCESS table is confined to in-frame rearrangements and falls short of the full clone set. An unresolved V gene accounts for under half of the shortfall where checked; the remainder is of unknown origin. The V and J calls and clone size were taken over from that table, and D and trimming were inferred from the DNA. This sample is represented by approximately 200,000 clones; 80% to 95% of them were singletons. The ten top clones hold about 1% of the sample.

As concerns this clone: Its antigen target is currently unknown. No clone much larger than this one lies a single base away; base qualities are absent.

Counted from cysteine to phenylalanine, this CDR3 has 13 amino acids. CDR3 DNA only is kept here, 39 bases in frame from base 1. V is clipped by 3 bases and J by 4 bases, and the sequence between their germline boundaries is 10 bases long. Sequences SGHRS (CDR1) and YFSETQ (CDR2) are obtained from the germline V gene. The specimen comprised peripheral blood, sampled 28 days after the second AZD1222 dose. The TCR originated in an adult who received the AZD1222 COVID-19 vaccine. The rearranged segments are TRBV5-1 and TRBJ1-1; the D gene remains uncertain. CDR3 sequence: CASSSDRGTEAFF. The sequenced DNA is TGCGCCAGCAGCTCAGACCGAGGCACTGAAGCTTTCTTT.